These 9 T cell receptor beta chains were sequenced from one sample in a study of blood T cells in healthy people across ages. A sample-barcoded 5' primer and a J-beta primer mix were used in a second PCR of about 6 to 11 cycles. TCRdb processed the 5' RACE reads anew with MiXCR; each CDR3 protein has one entry. The table lists about 1.5 million distinct CDR3 sequences, about 43% of them singletons, with approximately 7.9% in the top ten. The sequencing sample was made of blood. These receptors originate from a woman between 18 and 30 years old in good health.

A note on this clonotype: The junction differs from germline at one of its ends, possibly a read error. The chain has TRBV3-1 and TRBJ2-7; D is unclear. Germline V gives CDR1 LGHDT, CDR2 YNNKEL (reference sequence). The length of the CDR3 is 12 residues. CDR3 in amino acids: CAGSHVNYEQYF. The CDR3 DNA reads TGTGCCGGCAGCCACGTGAACTACGAGCAGTACTTC.

The J gene is TRBJ2-3, the V gene TRBV12-5; tentatively, D is TRBD2 (5 bases). Germline CDR1 reads LGHNT; CDR2 reads FRNRAP. The CDR3 totals 15 residues. Trimming cost V 6 bases and J 2 bases, with 15 bases left between them. CDR3 DNA sequence: TGTGCTAGTGGCATCGGGATTACCTCCACAGATACGCAGTATTTT. Its translation is CASGIGITSTDTQYF.

Here the CDR3 DNA reads TGTGCCAACAGCTCCGGGACGAAGGATGAAAAACTGTTTTTT. This codes for CANSSGTKDEKLFF. This chain uses TRBV6-6 with TRBJ1-4; possible D gene TRBD1, 5 bases. Trimming shortened V by 10 bases and J by 6 bases, and 18 bases separated the two germline ends. This CDR3 contains 14 residues. The germline V gene encodes CDR1 MNHNY and CDR2 SVGAGI (reference sequence).

V gene TRBV20-1 combines with J gene TRBJ2-7, with 9 bases that match TRBD2. J was trimmed by 7 bases and V by 6 bases; bases with no gene match: 13. Germline assignment: CDR1 DFQATT and CDR2 SNEGSKA (reference sequence). The CDR3 is made up of 14 amino acids. Here the CDR3 DNA reads TGCAGTGCCTATAGGGCCGGACTAGCGAAGGAGCAGTACTTC. Residues: CSAYRAGLAKEQYF.

The genes are TRBV28 and TRBJ1-2, with TRBD1 matching over 8 bases. Germline values: CDR1 MDHEN, CDR2 SYDVKM. This CDR3 has 16 residues. V gave up 3 bases and J gave up 8 bases; unmatched junction bases: 14. The chain's CDR3 is CASSFRNNGQGEGYTF. CDR3 bases: TGTGCCAGCAGTTTCCGAAACAACGGACAGGGCGAGGGCTACACCTTC.

The chain couples TRBV5-6 to TRBJ2-7; tentatively, D is TRBD2 (6 bases). Germline V lookup: CDR1 SGHDT, CDR2 YYEEEE. The CDR3 covers 14 residues. Deletions cut 5 bases from V and 3 bases from J, with 15 bases between. CDR3 protein: CASRLRGGHYEQYF. The CDR3, as DNA: TGTGCCAGCAGACTGCGGGGAGGCCACTACGAGCAGTACTTC.

The table lists this clonotype with a few counts. The chain uses TRBV11-2 and TRBJ2-1; 9 positions match TRBD2. V lost 0 bases and J lost 9; bases outside the gene matches: 9. The CDR3 totals 16 residues. Germline assignment: CDR1 SGHAT and CDR2 FQNNGV. The CDR3 here is CASSLDPAGGQGEQFF. The DNA of the CDR3 is TGTGCCAGCAGCTTAGATCCTGCGGGGGGGCAGGGTGAGCAGTTCTTC.

There are a few counts of this clonotype. The rearrangement links TRBV7-9 to TRBJ2-1; TRBD2 aligns across 14 bases. V lost 6 bases, J lost 6 bases, and 16 bases stayed unmatched. Germline V gives CDR1 SEHNR, CDR2 FQNEAQ (reference sequence). This CDR3 contains 19 residues. The CDR3 sequence is CASSPRKGLAGAYSNEQFF. CDR3 DNA sequence: TGTGCCAGCAGTCCACGAAAGGGACTAGCGGGAGCATATTCCAATGAGCAGTTCTTC.

There are a few counts of this clonotype. The chain has TRBV3-1 and TRBJ2-2; no reliable D call. The germline V and J ends were trimmed by 9 bases and 0 bases, with 11 bases remaining between them. This CDR3 contains 14 residues. From germline, CDR1 is LGHDT and CDR2 YNNKEL (reference sequence). CDR3: CASISSTNTGELFF. CDR3 in DNA: TGTGCCAGTATTAGCAGTACGAACACCGGGGAGCTGTTTTTT. Full variable domain (missing parts from reference TRBV3-1 and TRBJ2-2): DTAVSQTPKYLVTQMGNDKSIKCEQNLGHDTMYWYKQDSKKFLKIMFSYNNKELIINETVPNRFSPKSPDKAHLNLHINSLELGDSAVYFCASISSTNTGELFFGEGSRLTVL.